Listed below are T cell receptor beta chains from one sample, sequenced in a study of blood T cells in healthy people across ages. A single record per CDR3 protein comes from TCRdb applying MiXCR to the 5' RACE reads. The profile shows about 1,500,000 distinct CDR3 sequences, 28% of them singletons. What was sequenced was blood. These receptors were collected from a woman in her twenties or thirties in good health. The CDR3 runs from the conserved cysteine through the conserved F or W. A D gene is named only where the DNA matches it firmly. Clone size is shown for a subset of rows, as once, few, many or a class of expanded clone.

CDR3 DNA: TGTGCCAGCAGGCAAGACCCAGGCCGGGAGACCCAGTACTTC
CDR3 protein: CASRQDPGRETQYF
J gene: TRBJ2-5
D gene: NA
clone size: NA
V gene: TRBV7-6

CDR3 DNA: TGTGCCAGCATCAAGCCCTTAGCGGGGGGGGCGGGGAATGAGCAGTTCTTC
CDR3 protein: CASIKPLAGGAGNEQFF
J gene: TRBJ2-1
D gene: TRBD2
clone size: NA
V gene: TRBV12-3/TRBV12-4

CDR3 DNA: TGTGCCAGCAGTTTTACGGGAACCCTTCAGGGGGAGACCCAGTACTTC
CDR3 protein: CASSFTGTLQGETQYF
J gene: TRBJ2-5
D gene: NA
clone size: NA
V gene: TRBV12-3/TRBV12-4

CDR3 DNA: TGTGCCAGCAGCTTTTCGGCAGGGGCAGATACGCAGTATTTT
CDR3 protein: CASSFSAGADTQYF
J gene: TRBJ2-3
D gene: NA
clone size: NA
V gene: TRBV11-3

CDR3 DNA: TGCGCCAGCAGGGACCACGGGCTTCGAGGCTACACCTTC
CDR3 protein: CASRDHGLRGYTF
J gene: TRBJ1-2
D gene: NA
clone size: NA
V gene: TRBV10-2

CDR3 DNA: TGCAGCGTACCTTCGTCCTACAATGAGCAGTTCTTC
CDR3 protein: CSVPSSYNEQFF
J gene: TRBJ2-1
D gene: NA
clone size: many
V gene: TRBV29-1

CDR3 DNA: TGTGCCAGCAGCCAAACAGGGCCCTCCGCAGATACGCAGTATTTT
CDR3 protein: CASSQTGPSADTQYF
J gene: TRBJ2-3
D gene: NA
clone size: few
V gene: TRBV2

CDR3 DNA: TGTGCCACCAGTGAAGGGGACAGAGGGGGGTACTATGGCTACACCTTC
CDR3 protein: CATSEGDRGGYYGYTF
J gene: TRBJ1-2
D gene: TRBD1
clone size: few
V gene: TRBV24-1

CDR3 DNA: TGCAGTGCTAGAAGGTCCGGTGTGAACACTGAAGCTTTCTTT
CDR3 protein: CSARRSGVNTEAFF
J gene: TRBJ1-1
D gene: NA
clone size: NA
V gene: TRBV20-1

CDR3 DNA: TGTGCCAGCAGCTCAGGAGAAAACATTCAGTACTTC
CDR3 protein: CASSSGENIQYF
J gene: TRBJ2-4
D gene: NA
clone size: NA
V gene: TRBV5-4

CDR3 DNA: TGCAGCGTTGCTCGGGACACTGAAGCTTTCTTT
CDR3 protein: CSVARDTEAFF
J gene: TRBJ1-1
D gene: NA
clone size: many
V gene: TRBV29-1

CDR3 DNA: TGCAGCGTTGAGAATCCCGGGGGGGCGAGATACAATGAGCAGTTCTTC
CDR3 protein: CSVENPGGARYNEQFF
J gene: TRBJ2-1
D gene: TRBD2
clone size: few
V gene: TRBV29-1

CDR3 DNA: TGTGCCAGCAGTTACTCGTTACTAGCGGGAGCCGAGCAGTTCTTC
CDR3 protein: CASSYSLLAGAEQFF
J gene: TRBJ2-1
D gene: TRBD2
clone size: NA
V gene: TRBV6-5

CDR3 DNA: TGTGCCAGCAGTTATCCGGGACTAATATCGAAGTTAATCCTAGCCAAAAACATTCAGTACTTC
CDR3 protein: CASSYPGLISKLILAKNIQYF
J gene: TRBJ2-4
D gene: TRBD2
clone size: few
V gene: TRBV6-2/TRBV6-3

CDR3 DNA: TGCAGCGTTGCGAGTACGCCGAACACTGAAGCTTTCTTT
CDR3 protein: CSVASTPNTEAFF
J gene: TRBJ1-1
D gene: NA
clone size: few
V gene: TRBV29-1

CDR3 DNA: TGTGCCAGCTCACCAGCGAGGGGACAGGGGGCGAAAGGTCAGCCCCAGCATTTT
CDR3 protein: CASSPARGQGAKGQPQHF
J gene: TRBJ1-5
D gene: TRBD1
clone size: once
V gene: TRBV18

CDR3 DNA: TGTGCCAGCAGCCCATGGGGGGAGGCGATCTCGGAGTTCTTC
CDR3 protein: CASSPWGEAISEFF
J gene: TRBJ2-1
D gene: NA
clone size: NA
V gene: TRBV12-3/TRBV12-4

CDR3 DNA: TGTGCCAGCAGCCCCGAGTTAGCGGGATATTACGAGCAGTACTTC
CDR3 protein: CASSPELAGYYEQYF
J gene: TRBJ2-7
D gene: TRBD2
clone size: once
V gene: TRBV7-8

CDR3 DNA: TGTGCCAGCAGTGAAGCACGACAGCTTAATGAGCAGTTCTTC
CDR3 protein: CASSEARQLNEQFF
J gene: TRBJ2-1
D gene: NA
clone size: NA
V gene: TRBV6-1

CDR3 DNA: TGTGCCAGCAGGCTACCGGGACAGGGAAAAAATGAGCAGTTCTTC
CDR3 protein: CASRLPGQGKNEQFF
J gene: TRBJ2-1
D gene: TRBD1
clone size: few
V gene: TRBV28

CDR3 DNA: TGTGCCAGCAGCCAAGAGGAGGGGGGCGAAGCTTTCTTT
CDR3 protein: CASSQEEGGEAFF
J gene: TRBJ1-1
D gene: NA
clone size: NA
V gene: TRBV3-1

CDR3 DNA: TGCAGCGCCGGACGGCCGAACGGGAATGAGCAGTTCTTC
CDR3 protein: CSAGRPNGNEQFF
J gene: TRBJ2-1
D gene: NA
clone size: few
V gene: TRBV29-1

CDR3 DNA: TGTGCCAGCAGCTATCCCGGGACTAGGTTAAAAGAGACCCAGTACTTC
CDR3 protein: CASSYPGTRLKETQYF
J gene: TRBJ2-5
D gene: TRBD2
clone size: few
V gene: TRBV7-2

CDR3 DNA: TGCAGTGCTAGAGTCGCTCGGGCGGGACTAACCTACAATGAGCAGTTCTTC
CDR3 protein: CSARVARAGLTYNEQFF
J gene: TRBJ2-1
D gene: TRBD2
clone size: few
V gene: TRBV20-1

CDR3 DNA: TGTGCCAGCAGCTTAGTTACTAGTCTCCAAGAGACCCAGTACTTC
CDR3 protein: CASSLVTSLQETQYF
J gene: TRBJ2-5
D gene: NA
clone size: few
V gene: TRBV7-6

CDR3 DNA: TGTGCCAGCAACCAGGCCCAGGGGCAGGGCACTGAAGCTTTCTTT
CDR3 protein: CASNQAQGQGTEAFF
J gene: TRBJ1-1
D gene: NA
clone size: few
V gene: TRBV12-3/TRBV12-4